The 20 T cell receptor beta chains below come from one sample, sequenced in a study of blood T cell repertoires in COVID-19. Using immunoSEQ multiplex PCR, the repertoire was profiled, and TCRdb retains in-frame clones only, with some absent. The sample shows about 130,000 clones, about 86% of them seen only once. The sequenced material came from peripheral blood. The receptors were sampled from an elderly woman with acute or convalescent COVID-19.

This chain links TRBV6-4 with TRBJ2-2; no reliable D call. Germline loops: CDR1 MRHNA, CDR2 SNTAGT. The length of the CDR3 is 15 residues. V lost 0 bases and J lost 7, with 12 bases in between. CDR3 loop: CASSDSTASGGELFF. In DNA form, the CDR3 reads TGTGCCAGCAGTGACTCGACCGCCTCGGGCGGGGAGCTGTTTTTT.

This clone was detected a few times. The J gene is TRBJ2-2, the V gene TRBV5-1; no definite D call. CDR3 length: 14 residues. CDR1 SGHRS and CDR2 YFSETQ come from the germline V gene. Trimming took 4 bases from V and 7 from J, leaving 14 bases between them. The CDR3 sequence: CASSTGLVGGELFF. The DNA for the CDR3 is TGCGCCAGCAGCACGGGTCTAGTGGGCGGGGAGCTGTTTTTT.

This clone was recorded a few times. The rearrangement links TRBV11-2 to TRBJ2-3; no reliable D call. V was cut by 1 base and J by 5 bases, with 13 bases left in between. Per the germline V gene, CDR1 is SGHAT and CDR2 is FQNNGV. This CDR3 comprises 15 residues. The CDR3, as DNA: TGTGCCAGCAGCTTAGCGAACCCCTCGGTAGATACGCAGTATTTT. Translating it yields CASSLANPSVDTQYF.

The chain uses TRBV21-1 and TRBJ2-2; the DNA was not compared with TRBD1, the D call given in the table. TRBV21-1 is a recognized pseudogene. This CDR3 has 18 amino acids. The CDR3 region is CASSKATGRETNTGELFF. DNA for the CDR3: TGTGCCAGCAGCAAAGCGACAGGAAGAGAAACGAACACCGGGGAGCTGTTTTTT.

The chain has TRBV20-1 and TRBJ1-5; maybe TRBD1 (5 bases). V lost 7 bases to trimming and J lost 4 bases, with 14 bases between them. CDR1 and CDR2 (germline): DFQATT, SNEGSKA (reference sequence). This CDR3 contains 13 residues. The CDR3 DNA reads TGCAGTGGTGGTGAGGGGCCGAATCAGCCCCAGCATTTT. Protein: CSGGEGPNQPQHF.

The genes are TRBV5-1 and TRBJ2-1; 12 bases map to TRBD2. The CDR3 has 13 residues. Germline-derived CDR1 and CDR2 are SGHRS and YFSETQ. J lost 10 bases, V lost 4 bases, and 3 bases had no gene match. Written as DNA, the CDR3 is TGCGCCAGCAGCGGACTAGCGGGACCCGAGCAGTTCTTC. Translation gives CASSGLAGPEQFF.

V is TRBV11-2 and J is TRBJ1-4, with unresolved D. Germline CDR1 reads SGHAT; CDR2 reads FQNNGV. V was clipped by 4 bases and J by 3 bases, with 12 bases between them. CDR3 length equals 15 residues. DNA of the CDR3: TGTGCCAGCAGCTATTCACACCAACCTAATGAAAAACTGTTTTTT. Protein: CASSYSHQPNEKLFF.

The CDR3 DNA is TGTGCCAGCAGCTTTTCCCTAAGCGGTAATTCACCCCTCCACTTT. This codes for CASSFSLSGNSPLHF. The rearrangement uses TRBV5-6 and TRBJ1-6; no firm D call. V was cut by 2 bases and J by 6 bases, with 12 bases left in between. The germline V gene has CDR1 SGHDT and CDR2 YYEEEE. This CDR3 spans 15 amino acids.

V and J are TRBV2 and TRBJ1-1; no reliable D call. There are 10 residues in the CDR3. The germline V and J ends were trimmed by 6 bases and 10 bases, with 9 bases remaining between them. The V gene's germline CDR1 is SNHLY and CDR2 FYNNEI. CDR3 sequence reads: CASRLEGAFF. The CDR3 DNA sequence: TGTGCCAGCAGACTTGAGGGAGCTTTCTTT.

CDR3 sequence (DNA): TGTGCCAGCAGCTTAGAAGGGACTTACCGTGGCCTTAGTGAAAAACTGTTTTTT. Its protein product is CASSLEGTYRGLSEKLFF. The rearrangement joins TRBV7-2 to TRBJ1-4; a possible D gene is TRBD1 (5 bases). V lost 1 base to trimming and J lost 7 bases, with 22 bases between them. CDR3 size: 18 residues. The germline gives CDR1 SGHTA, CDR2 FQGNSA.

J is TRBJ1-1 and V is TRBV7-2; unclear D gene. Germline CDR1 is SGHTA and CDR2 is FQGNSA. Trimming stripped 3 bases from V and 2 bases from J, with 13 bases between. CDR3 length equals 15 residues. The CDR3 region is CASSLAKNRNTEAFF. CDR3 sequence (DNA): TGTGCCAGCAGCTTGGCCAAGAACAGAAACACTGAAGCTTTCTTT.

This rearrangement joins TRBV19 to TRBJ2-3; 9 bases match TRBD1. CDR1 and CDR2 (germline): LNHDA, SQIVND (reference sequence). This CDR3 contains 16 residues. Trimming cost V 5 bases and J 0 bases; bases outside gene matches: 6. The CDR3, as DNA: TGTGCCAGTAGTCCTTGGACAGGGGAGAGCACAGATACGCAGTATTTT. This codes for CASSPWTGESTDTQYF.

This clone was seen only a few times. This sequence joins TRBV14 and TRBJ2-7; D ambiguous. Trimming took off 5 bases at V and 3 bases at J, with 11 bases between the two ends. Germline-derived CDR1 and CDR2 are SGHDN and FVKESK. There are 13 residues in the CDR3. This CDR3 reads CASSEAVFYEQYF. As DNA, the CDR3 is TGTGCCAGCAGCGAGGCGGTTTTCTACGAGCAGTACTTC.

The genes are TRBV6-5 and TRBJ1-4, with D possibly being TRBD1 (6 bases). Trimming cost V 6 bases and J 7 bases, with 18 bases left between them. CDR3 size: 15 residues. Germline V gene lookup returns CDR1 MNHEY and CDR2 SVGAGI. The CDR3 sequence: CASSPRGRVGEKLFF. In DNA form, the CDR3 reads TGTGCCAGCAGCCCCAGGGGAAGGGTGGGTGAAAAACTGTTTTTT.

The rearrangement uses TRBV6-5 and TRBJ1-6, with D possibly TRBD1 on 5 matching bases. V was pared by 0 bases and J by 10 bases, with 10 bases between. The CDR3 sequence is 14 residues long. From germline, CDR1 is MNHEY and CDR2 SVGAGI. The CDR3 loop is CASSYSGGESPLHF. CDR3 in DNA: TGTGCCAGCAGTTACTCCGGGGGAGAATCACCCCTCCACTTT.

The chain combines TRBV2 with TRBJ1-1; weak D call: TRBD1 (5 bases). CDR1 and CDR2 from the germline V gene are SNHLY and FYNNEI. The CDR3 extends over 16 amino acids. The V and J ends lost 9 bases and 4 bases respectively, with 24 bases between them. The CDR3 coding sequence is TGTGCCAGTAAAAAGCTACTCCAGACAGAAACCACTGAAGCTTTCTTT. Translating it yields CASKKLLQTETTEAFF.

The chain carries TRBV7-9 and TRBJ2-1, with 8 positions matching TRBD2. Germline CDR1 SEHNR, CDR2 FQNEAQ (reference sequence). The CDR3 covers 16 residues. With 2 bases clipped from V and 4 bases from J, the junction kept 7 bases outside the gene matches. CDR3 sequence (DNA): TGTGCCAGCAGCTTAAAAGGCGGGGGGTATTACAATGAGCAGTTCTTC. Its translation is CASSLKGGGYYNEQFF.

The J gene is TRBJ1-2, the V gene TRBV18, with no clear D. In germline, CDR1 is KGHSH, CDR2 LQKENI. V shed 6 bases and J shed 4 bases, with 15 bases lying between them. The CDR3 has 14 amino acids. CDR3 sequence: CASSASDGIYGYTF. The CDR3 nucleotides are TGTGCCAGCTCCGCGAGTGACGGGATCTATGGCTACACCTTC.

The chain joins TRBV5-5 to TRBJ1-1; D gene uncertain. Deletions cut 2 bases from V and 7 bases from J, with 12 bases between. Germline CDR1 SGHKS, CDR2 YYEKEE (reference sequence). The CDR3 totals 13 residues. CDR3 coding DNA: TGTGCCAGCAGCTTACAACCAGGACTTGAAGCTTTCTTT. Its translation is CASSLQPGLEAFF.

This chain links TRBV27 with TRBJ1-2; 7 nucleotides match TRBD1. The V and J ends lost 6 bases and 1 base, in that order; junction bases with no gene match: 8. Germline CDR1 MNHEY, CDR2 SMNVEV (reference sequence). CDR3 length equals 15 residues. Written as DNA, the CDR3 is TGTGCCAGCAGAGAACAGGGGCGAATTAACTATGGCTACACCTTC. This gives the protein CASREQGRINYGYTF.